The clone carrying this TCR beta chain came up a few times. Its target is unknown. Trimming left V 6 bases short and J 8 bases short, with 22 bases between. Germline lookup yields CDR1 LNHDA and CDR2 SQIVND (reference sequence). CDR3 length: 15 amino acids. The authors sorted CD4+ and CD8+ T cells from PBMCs. The data originate from a study of CD8+ T cells in alopecia areata. Regarding the study as a whole: Lesional scalp, especially alopecia totalis/universalis, showed higher clonality than normal scalp. Alphabeta T cells residing in normal skin are also sequenced in scalp samples. Researchers reported that TCR sharing among patients proved less clear than in mice, possibly HLA-linked.

Extraction and reverse transcription of RNA yielded cDNA as the sequencing template. Repertoires were generated with immunoSEQ multiplex PCR, while TCRdb's copy carries only in-frame clones and drops some. The repertoire holds some 180,000 clones, with more than 50% as singletons. This sequence originates from a human donor in good health. The rearrangement links TRBV19 to TRBJ1-2; D is perhaps TRBD1 (5 bases). The sample consisted of CD8+ T cells sorted from blood. This CDR3 reads CASRQGFTPYPGYTF. For the CDR3, the DNA is TGTGCCAGTAGGCAGGGTTTCACACCATACCCGGGCTACACCTTC. Supplemented by reference TRBV19 and TRBJ1-2, the full variable domain reads DGGITQSPKYLFRKEGQNVTLSCEQNLNHDAMYWYRQDPGQGLRLIYYSQIVNDFQKGDIAEGYSVSREKKESFPLTVTSAQKNPTAFYLCASRQGFTPYPGYTFGSGTRLTVV.